This entry concerns a single T cell receptor beta chain. The antigen is unknown. Generated by immunoSEQ multiplex PCR, the TCRdb table keeps only in-frame clones and is missing some. The sample carries under 150,000 clones, about 88% recorded once. Germline loops: CDR1 SGHTA, CDR2 FQGNSA. This CDR3 contains 11 residues. Trimming pared 2 bases from V and 5 bases from J, leaving 2 bases between. This specimen comes from a study of T cell responses to AZD1222 COVID-19 vaccine. Overall study results and limits: Donors were largely white British and mainly female; clonal diversity was possibly underestimated. After two AZD1222 doses, spike-specific TCR breadth and depth rose versus day 0. Mapped onto spike, vaccine-associated CD4 TCRs spanned it and were dominant at 160-218 and 743-854. Repertoires were obtained solely post-peak T cell response.

This sample comprised peripheral blood, obtained 28 days after the second AZD1222 dose. This receptor was identified in an adult who received the AZD1222 COVID-19 vaccine. This rearrangement joins TRBV7-2 to TRBJ2-3; D is unresolved. In nucleotides, the CDR3 is TGTGCCAGCAGCTTACGAGATACGCAGTATTTT. It specifies CASSLRDTQYF.